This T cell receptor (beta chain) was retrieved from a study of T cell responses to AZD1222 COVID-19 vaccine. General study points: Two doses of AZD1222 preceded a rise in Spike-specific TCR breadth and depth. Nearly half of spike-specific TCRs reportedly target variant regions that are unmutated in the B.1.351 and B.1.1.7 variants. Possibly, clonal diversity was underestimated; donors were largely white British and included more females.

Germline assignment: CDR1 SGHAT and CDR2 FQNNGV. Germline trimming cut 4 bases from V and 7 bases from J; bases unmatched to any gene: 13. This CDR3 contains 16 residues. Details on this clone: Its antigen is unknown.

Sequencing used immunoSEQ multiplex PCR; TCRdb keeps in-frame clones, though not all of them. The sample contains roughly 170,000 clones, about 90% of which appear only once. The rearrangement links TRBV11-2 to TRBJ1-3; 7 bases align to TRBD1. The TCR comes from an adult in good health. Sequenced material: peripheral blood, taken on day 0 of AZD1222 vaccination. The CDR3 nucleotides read TGTGCCAGCAGCTCCCAACCGGGACAGCCGGCGAACACCATATATTTT. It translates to CASSSQPGQPANTIYF.